Included here is one T cell receptor beta chain sequence, with context. Its target is not known. Regions amplified from RNA transcripts were the TCR beta CDR3 regions. Researchers ran a first-round RT-PCR on the TCR CDR3 using the HTBI primer set. TCRdb independently ran MiXCR on the multiplex PCR reads; one entry per CDR3 protein. The sample lists roughly 500,000 distinct CDR3 sequences, 15% to 20% occurring once. V was clipped by 5 bases and J by 6 bases, with 12 bases between them. Per germline, CDR1 SGHAT and CDR2 FQNNGV. The CDR3 covers 13 residues. This record belongs to a study of T cells in Graves' hyperthyroidism and ophthalmopathy. Whole-study findings and limits: Most expanded thyroid clonotypes above 0.001 also appeared in blood.

The V gene is TRBV11-2, the J gene TRBJ2-3, with a weak D call TRBD1 (5 bases). The clonotype originates from a woman aged 30 to 39 with Graves' ophthalmopathy. The sample consisted of blood. CDR3 bases: TGTGCCAGCAGCCCCCAGGGCGAGGATACGCAGTATTTT. As protein: CASSPQGEDTQYF.